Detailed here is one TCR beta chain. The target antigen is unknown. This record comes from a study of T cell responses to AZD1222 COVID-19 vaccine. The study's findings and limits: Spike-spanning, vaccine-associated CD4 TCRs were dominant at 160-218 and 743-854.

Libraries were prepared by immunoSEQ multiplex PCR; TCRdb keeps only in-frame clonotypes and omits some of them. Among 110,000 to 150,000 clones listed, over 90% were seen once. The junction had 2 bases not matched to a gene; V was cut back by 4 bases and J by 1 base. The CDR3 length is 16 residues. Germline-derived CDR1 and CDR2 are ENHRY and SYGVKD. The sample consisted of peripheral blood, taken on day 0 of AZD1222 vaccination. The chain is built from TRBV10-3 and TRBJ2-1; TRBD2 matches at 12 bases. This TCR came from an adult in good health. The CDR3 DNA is TGTGCCATCAGTGTTGGACTAGCGGGGTCCTACAATGAGCAGTTCTTC. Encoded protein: CAISVGLAGSYNEQFF.